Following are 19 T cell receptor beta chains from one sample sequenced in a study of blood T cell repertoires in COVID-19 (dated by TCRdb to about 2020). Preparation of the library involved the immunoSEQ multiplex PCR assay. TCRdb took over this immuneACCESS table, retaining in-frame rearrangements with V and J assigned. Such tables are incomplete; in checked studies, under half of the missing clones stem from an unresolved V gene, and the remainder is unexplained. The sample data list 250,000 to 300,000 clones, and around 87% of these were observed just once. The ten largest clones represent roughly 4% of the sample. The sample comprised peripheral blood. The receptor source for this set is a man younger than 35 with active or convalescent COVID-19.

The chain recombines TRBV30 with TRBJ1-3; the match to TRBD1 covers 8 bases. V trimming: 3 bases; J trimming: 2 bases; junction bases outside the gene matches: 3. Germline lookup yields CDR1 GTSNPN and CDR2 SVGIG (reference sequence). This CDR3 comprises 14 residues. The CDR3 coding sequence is TGTGCCTGGAGCCTGACAGGGGCTGGAAACACCATATATTTT. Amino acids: CAWSLTGAGNTIYF.

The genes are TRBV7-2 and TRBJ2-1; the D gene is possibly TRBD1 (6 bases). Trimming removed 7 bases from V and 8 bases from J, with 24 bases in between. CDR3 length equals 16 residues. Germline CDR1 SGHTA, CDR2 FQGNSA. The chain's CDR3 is CASTASTGWSEHEQFF. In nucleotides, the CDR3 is TGTGCCAGCACCGCCTCGACAGGATGGTCTGAACATGAGCAGTTCTTC.

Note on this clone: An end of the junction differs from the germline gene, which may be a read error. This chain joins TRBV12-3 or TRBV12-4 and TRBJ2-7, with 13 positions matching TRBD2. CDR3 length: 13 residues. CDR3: CASNVGLAGDADF. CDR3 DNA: TGTGCCAGCAACGTCGGACTAGCGGGAGATGCTGACTTC.

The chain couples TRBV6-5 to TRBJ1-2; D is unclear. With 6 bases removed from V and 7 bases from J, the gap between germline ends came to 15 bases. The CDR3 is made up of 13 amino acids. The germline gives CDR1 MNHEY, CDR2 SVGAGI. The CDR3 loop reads CASSIGDDSGYTF. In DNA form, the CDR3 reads TGTGCCAGCAGCATCGGGGATGACTCTGGCTACACCTTC.

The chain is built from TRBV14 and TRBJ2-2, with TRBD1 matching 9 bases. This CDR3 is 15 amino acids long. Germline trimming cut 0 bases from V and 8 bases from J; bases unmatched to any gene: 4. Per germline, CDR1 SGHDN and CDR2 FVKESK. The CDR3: CASSQDWTGAGELFF. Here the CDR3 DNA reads TGTGCCAGCAGCCAAGATTGGACAGGGGCAGGGGAGCTGTTTTTT.

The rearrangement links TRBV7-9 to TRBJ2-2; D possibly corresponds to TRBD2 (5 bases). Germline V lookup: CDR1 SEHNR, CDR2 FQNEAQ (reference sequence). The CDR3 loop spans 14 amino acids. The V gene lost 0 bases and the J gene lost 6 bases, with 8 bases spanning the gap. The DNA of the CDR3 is TGTGCCAGCAGCTTAGCGGTCGGGGCCGGGGAGCTGTTTTTT. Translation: CASSLAVGAGELFF.

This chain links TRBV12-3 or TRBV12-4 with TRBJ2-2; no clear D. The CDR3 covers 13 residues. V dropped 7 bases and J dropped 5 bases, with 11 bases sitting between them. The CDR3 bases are TGTGCCAGCACCCCTCTTGTGACCGGGGAGCTGTTTTTT. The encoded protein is CASTPLVTGELFF.

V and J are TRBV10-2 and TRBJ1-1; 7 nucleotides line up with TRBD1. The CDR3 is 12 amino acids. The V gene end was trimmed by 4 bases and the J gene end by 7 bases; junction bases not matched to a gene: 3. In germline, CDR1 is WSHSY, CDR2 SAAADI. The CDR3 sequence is CASSVQGIEAFF. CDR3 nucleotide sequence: TGCGCCAGCAGTGTACAGGGGATTGAAGCTTTCTTT.

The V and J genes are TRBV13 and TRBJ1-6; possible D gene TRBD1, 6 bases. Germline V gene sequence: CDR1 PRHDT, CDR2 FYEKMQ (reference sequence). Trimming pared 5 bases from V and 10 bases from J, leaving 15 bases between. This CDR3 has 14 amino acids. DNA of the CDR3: TGTGCCAGCAGCGGCGGAGGGGGGGAATCACCCCTCCACTTT. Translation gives CASSGGGGESPLHF.

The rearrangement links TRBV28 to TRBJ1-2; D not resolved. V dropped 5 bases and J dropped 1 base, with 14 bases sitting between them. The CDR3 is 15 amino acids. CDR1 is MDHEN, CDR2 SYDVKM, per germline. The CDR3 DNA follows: TGTGCCAGCAGTCCCGGCGGTCCCGTTAACTATGGCTACACCTTC. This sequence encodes CASSPGGPVNYGYTF.

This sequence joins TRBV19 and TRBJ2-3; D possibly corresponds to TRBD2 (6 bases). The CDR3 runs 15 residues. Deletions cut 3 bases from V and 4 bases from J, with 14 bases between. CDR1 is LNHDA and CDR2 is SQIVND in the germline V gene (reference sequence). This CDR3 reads CASSMVGGQADTQYF. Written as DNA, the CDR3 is TGTGCCAGTAGTATGGTGGGGGGTCAAGCAGATACGCAGTATTTT.

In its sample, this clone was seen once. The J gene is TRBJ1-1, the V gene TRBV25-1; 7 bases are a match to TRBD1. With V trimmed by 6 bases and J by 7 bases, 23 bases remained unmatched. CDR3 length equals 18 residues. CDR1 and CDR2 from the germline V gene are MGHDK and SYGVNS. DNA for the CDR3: TGTGCCAGCAGAAAGACAAATACCGGGACAGCCTCAAGACGTGAAGCTTTCTTT. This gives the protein CASRKTNTGTASRREAFF.

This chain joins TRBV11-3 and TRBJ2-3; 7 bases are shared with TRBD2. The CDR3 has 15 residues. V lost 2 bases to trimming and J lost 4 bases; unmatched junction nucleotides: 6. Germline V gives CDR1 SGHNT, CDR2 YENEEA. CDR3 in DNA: TGTGCCAGCAGCTTATTAGGACTAGGATCAGATACGCAGTATTTT. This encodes CASSLLGLGSDTQYF.

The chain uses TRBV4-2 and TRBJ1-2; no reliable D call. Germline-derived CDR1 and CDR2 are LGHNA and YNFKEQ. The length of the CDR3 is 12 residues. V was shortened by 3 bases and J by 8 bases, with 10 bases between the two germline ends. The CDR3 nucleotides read TGTGCCAGCAGCCATCTTTCGGGGGGCTACACCTTC. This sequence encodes CASSHLSGGYTF.

CDR3 nucleotide sequence: TGTGCCACCAGTGAAACGGGGACTGACAATGAGCAGTTCTTC. Amino acids: CATSETGTDNEQFF. The chain employs TRBV24-1 and TRBJ2-1, with a possible D match to TRBD2 (6 bases). Germline CDR1 KGHDR, CDR2 SFDVKD. The ends were cut back, 4 bases at V and 5 bases at J, with 11 bases in the middle. This CDR3 spans 14 amino acids.

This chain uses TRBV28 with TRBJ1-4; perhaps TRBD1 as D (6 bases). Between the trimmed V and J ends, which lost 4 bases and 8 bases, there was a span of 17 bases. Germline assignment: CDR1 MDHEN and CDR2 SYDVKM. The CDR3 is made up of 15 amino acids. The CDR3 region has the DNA TGTGCCAGCAGTTCTCAGGGGCCGTCCTCCGAAAAACTGTTTTTT. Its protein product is CASSSQGPSSEKLFF.

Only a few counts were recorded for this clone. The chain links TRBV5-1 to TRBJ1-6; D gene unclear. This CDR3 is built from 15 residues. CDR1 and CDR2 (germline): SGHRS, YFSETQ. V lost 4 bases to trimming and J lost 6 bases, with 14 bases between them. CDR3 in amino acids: CASSIAELFNSPLHF. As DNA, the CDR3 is TGCGCCAGCAGCATCGCGGAACTCTTTAATTCACCCCTCCACTTT.

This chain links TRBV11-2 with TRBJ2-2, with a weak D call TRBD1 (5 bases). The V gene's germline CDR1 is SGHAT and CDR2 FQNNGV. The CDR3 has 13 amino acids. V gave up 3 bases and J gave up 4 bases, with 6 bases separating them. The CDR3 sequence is CASSLQGTGELFF. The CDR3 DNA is TGTGCCAGCAGCTTGCAGGGCACCGGGGAGCTGTTTTTT.

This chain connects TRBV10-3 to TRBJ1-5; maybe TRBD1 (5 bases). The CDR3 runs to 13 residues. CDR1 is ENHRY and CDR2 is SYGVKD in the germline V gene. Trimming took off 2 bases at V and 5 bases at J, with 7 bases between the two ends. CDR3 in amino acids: CAISEGRDQPQHF. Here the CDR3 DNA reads TGTGCCATCAGTGAGGGCAGGGATCAGCCCCAGCATTTT.